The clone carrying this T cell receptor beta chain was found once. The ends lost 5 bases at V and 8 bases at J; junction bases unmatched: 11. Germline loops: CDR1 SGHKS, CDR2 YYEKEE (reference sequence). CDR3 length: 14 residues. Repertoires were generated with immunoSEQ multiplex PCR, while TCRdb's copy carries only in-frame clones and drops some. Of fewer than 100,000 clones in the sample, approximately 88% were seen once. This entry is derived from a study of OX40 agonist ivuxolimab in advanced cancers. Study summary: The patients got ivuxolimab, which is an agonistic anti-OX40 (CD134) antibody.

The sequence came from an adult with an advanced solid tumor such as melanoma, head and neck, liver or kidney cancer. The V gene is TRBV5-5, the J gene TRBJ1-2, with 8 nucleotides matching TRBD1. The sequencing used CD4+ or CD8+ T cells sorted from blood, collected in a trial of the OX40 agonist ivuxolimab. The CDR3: CASRGMTGAEGYTF. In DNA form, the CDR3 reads TGTGCCAGCAGGGGGATGACAGGGGCGGAGGGCTACACCTTC.